The clone carrying this T cell receptor beta chain registers medium-sized (0.01 to 0.1%) by frequency. Its antigen is not identified. Germline V gives CDR1 MNHEY, CDR2 SVGEGT. The CDR3 is 16 residues long. The data belong to a study of T cell clusters in autoimmune cytopenias. Study background: The median distinct TRB clonotype count was roughly 2,400 per sample, from a median approximately 53,000 reads.

Multiplex touch-down PCR amplified TRB using TRB-A and TRB-B pools in one tube. Following a re-call of the multiplex PCR reads, TCRdb has one entry per CDR3 protein and lacks DNA. The listing contains about 4,900 distinct CDR3 sequences. Study results and caveats: Primary autoimmune cytopenia patients seemingly lacked the physiological T cell clusters found in healthy donors.

TRB was amplified from around 0.25 ug of peripheral blood genomic DNA per sample. This same sample was also taken into another study, of T cell repertoires in aging, cancer and after chemotherapy. That study reports: Over several months to years, re-sampled healthy donor repertoires clearly shared clones. These repertoire data do not allow conclusions about immunological memory after chemotherapy.

The receptor was derived from a human donor in good health. The sequencing sample was made of peripheral blood. J is TRBJ2-3 and V is TRBV6-2 or TRBV6-3; TCRdb returns TRBD1, unconfirmable since there is no DNA. CDR3 in amino acids: CASSLHGGSGTDTQYF.